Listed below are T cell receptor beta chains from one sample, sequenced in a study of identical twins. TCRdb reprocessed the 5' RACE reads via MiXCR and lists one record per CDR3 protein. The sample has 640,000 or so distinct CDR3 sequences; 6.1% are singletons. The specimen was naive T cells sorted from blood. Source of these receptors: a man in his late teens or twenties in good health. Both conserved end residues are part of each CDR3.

CDR3: CASSIYRTGNNQPQHF; V: TRBV19; J: TRBJ1-5; length: 16
CDR3: CASSNSAETQYF; V: TRBV12-3/TRBV12-4; J: TRBJ2-5; length: 12
CDR3: CATSRTGEQFF; V: TRBV15; J: TRBJ2-1; length: 11
CDR3: CSVEDRAGYEQYF; V: TRBV29-1; J: TRBJ2-7; length: 13
CDR3: CAKRGEARVLTF; V: TRBV7-9; J: TRBJ2-6; length: 12
CDR3: CASSQTTRALTDTQYF; V: TRBV4-2; J: TRBJ2-3; length: 16
CDR3: CASSLDAGAAKNIQYF; V: TRBV5-1; J: TRBJ2-4; length: 16
CDR3: CASSQKIAGGAPLSYEQYF; V: TRBV3-1; J: TRBJ2-7; length: 19
CDR3: CSARTASNYGYTF; V: TRBV29-1; J: TRBJ1-2; length: 13
CDR3: CAWRIAGVQETQYF; V: TRBV30; J: TRBJ2-5; length: 14
CDR3: CASSQIAGVNGEQFF; V: TRBV3-1; J: TRBJ2-1; length: 15
CDR3: CASSPLSWGEGNTQYF; V: TRBV12-3/TRBV12-4; J: TRBJ2-3; length: 16
CDR3: CASSYTPLAGGSANTGELFF; V: TRBV6-5; J: TRBJ2-2; length: 20
CDR3: CAIGGLTGTGELFF; V: TRBV5-1; J: TRBJ2-2; length: 14
CDR3: CASSPGQGLIGYTF; V: TRBV19; J: TRBJ1-2; length: 14
CDR3: CASSPKSSGLTEAFF; V: TRBV11-1; J: TRBJ1-1; length: 15
CDR3: CASRQGGAGPQPQHF; V: TRBV6-2/TRBV6-3; J: TRBJ1-5; length: 15
CDR3: CASSLAGFTGELFF; V: TRBV3-1; J: TRBJ2-2; length: 14
CDR3: CASYRSRVETQYF; V: TRBV28; J: TRBJ2-5; length: 13
CDR3: CASRGQELAKNIQYF; V: TRBV2; J: TRBJ2-4; length: 15
CDR3: CASSTQNTGELFF; V: TRBV4-1; J: TRBJ2-2; length: 13
CDR3: CASSLPGQGATNEKLFF; V: TRBV7-6; J: TRBJ1-4; length: 17
CDR3: CASSERGRLAGDSGTDTQYF; V: TRBV2; J: TRBJ2-3; length: 20
CDR3: CASSPRSPETQYF; V: TRBV5-6; J: TRBJ2-5; length: 13
CDR3: CASSLDAQETQYF; V: TRBV12-3/TRBV12-4; J: TRBJ2-5; length: 13
CDR3: CASSPALAGVGNEQFF; V: TRBV12-3/TRBV12-4; J: TRBJ2-1; length: 16
CDR3: CASSYEREAATYEQYF; V: TRBV6-2/TRBV6-3; J: TRBJ2-7; length: 16
CDR3: CSARQRPGGGNQPQHF; V: TRBV20-1; J: TRBJ1-5; length: 16
CDR3: CASSPRTGGQLGPGELFF; V: TRBV5-1; J: TRBJ2-2; length: 18
CDR3: CSVRLASGRAFGTQYF; V: TRBV29-1; J: TRBJ2-5; length: 16
CDR3: CSVSLLSSYNEQFF; V: TRBV29-1; J: TRBJ2-1; length: 14
CDR3: CASSSGNVQETQYF; V: TRBV6-2/TRBV6-3; J: TRBJ2-5; length: 14
CDR3: CASSLNTGYEQYF; V: TRBV5-1; J: TRBJ2-7; length: 13
CDR3: CASSSLRDEQYF; V: TRBV28; J: TRBJ2-7; length: 12
CDR3: CASMGPRGPTGELFF; V: TRBV7-8; J: TRBJ2-2; length: 15
CDR3: CASGPGLAGFSGANVLTF; V: TRBV12-5; J: TRBJ2-6; length: 18
CDR3: CASSLAATSGGDEQFF; V: TRBV5-1; J: TRBJ2-1; length: 16
CDR3: CSARDPGAGTGELFF; V: TRBV20-1; J: TRBJ2-2; length: 15
CDR3: CASNVRAQETQYF; V: TRBV7-2; J: TRBJ2-5; length: 13
CDR3: CASSQGAGLDTEAFF; V: TRBV4-3; J: TRBJ1-1; length: 15
CDR3: CASSRARSGRASEQYF; V: TRBV7-2; J: TRBJ2-7; length: 16
CDR3: CASSLAETDTQYF; V: TRBV7-6; J: TRBJ2-3; length: 13
CDR3: CASSYERTNEKLFF; V: TRBV6-5; J: TRBJ1-4; length: 14